A single sample gave rise to the 20 T cell receptor beta chains below, sequenced in a study of stem cell transplantation in POMP-related autoinflammatory disease. Libraries were prepared by immunoSEQ multiplex PCR; TCRdb keeps only in-frame clonotypes and omits some of them. The table shows 900 to 1,300 clones, with about 71% occurring only once. The specimen was CD8+ T cells from PBMCs. Receptors were obtained from a human donor in good health.

V gene TRBV6-1 combines with J gene TRBJ2-3, with TRBD2 matching 12 bases. Trimming removed 3 bases from V and 4 bases from J; junction bases left unmatched: 8. Germline V lookup: CDR1 MNHNS, CDR2 SASEGT. The CDR3 consists of 17 residues. CDR3 bases: TGTGCCAGCAGTGACCCGCTAGCGGGGGGGCAGTCAGATACGCAGTATTTT. It codes for CASSDPLAGGQSDTQYF.

This chain connects TRBV4-2 to TRBJ1-6; D is ambiguous. The CDR3 has 17 residues. V lost 0 bases and J 7 bases, leaving 16 bases between the germline ends. Germline assignment: CDR1 LGHNA and CDR2 YNFKEQ. CDR3 in amino acids: CASSQDPITVSNSPLHF. As DNA, the CDR3 is TGTGCCAGCAGCCAAGATCCGATCACGGTGTCCAATTCACCCCTCCACTTT.

The rearrangement links TRBV10-3 to TRBJ2-1; 9 positions match TRBD2. The CDR3 has 15 residues. Germline values: CDR1 ENHRY, CDR2 SYGVKD. V gave up 0 bases and J gave up 6 bases; unmatched junction bases: 3. The CDR3 loop is CAISESRGGANEQFF. The CDR3 DNA reads TGTGCCATCAGTGAGTCTCGCGGGGGGGCCAATGAGCAGTTCTTC.

The gene calls are TRBV19 and TRBJ2-1; 9 positions agree with TRBD1. The CDR3 sequence is 14 residues long. V lost 2 bases, J lost 8 bases, and 4 bases stayed unmatched. Germline CDR1 reads LNHDA; CDR2 reads SQIVND (reference sequence). CDR3 in amino acids: CASSIIQGADEQFF. The CDR3 DNA sequence: TGTGCCAGTAGTATAATACAGGGGGCCGATGAGCAGTTCTTC.

This clone is labeled large. CDR3 protein: CASSLYGQGDEKLFF. CDR3 sequence (DNA): TGTGCCAGCAGCTTATACGGACAGGGAGATGAAAAACTGTTTTTT. V gene TRBV7-9 combines with J gene TRBJ1-4; 8 nucleotides align to TRBD1. The CDR3 totals 15 residues. CDR1 and CDR2 from the germline V gene are SEHNR and FQNEAQ (reference sequence). V shed 2 bases, J shed 6 bases, and the junction held 5 bases outside the gene matches.

The CDR3 DNA is TGTGCCAGCAGCCCTTGGGACAGGGCGAACTATGGCTACACCTTC. Protein: CASSPWDRANYGYTF. V usage is TRBV5-5 and J usage is TRBJ1-2; 9 bases agree with TRBD1. This CDR3 contains 15 residues. Germline CDR1 is SGHKS and CDR2 is YYEKEE (reference sequence). V shed 4 bases, J shed 2 bases, and the junction held 6 bases outside the gene matches. Supplemented by reference TRBV5-5 and TRBJ1-2, the full variable domain reads DAGVTQSPTHLIKTRGQQVTLRCSPISGHKSVSWYQQVLGQGPQFIFQYYEKEERGRGNFPDRFSARQFPNYSSELNVNALLLGDSALYLCASSPWDRANYGYTFGSGTRLTVV.

This clone came up a few times. This rearrangement joins TRBV6-1 to TRBJ2-7, with 10 bases aligning to TRBD2. This CDR3 comprises 13 residues. J gave up 5 bases and V 8 bases, and 6 bases lay outside the gene matches. Germline CDR1 is MNHNS and CDR2 is SASEGT. CDR3 nucleotide sequence: TGTGCCAGCTTGAGGCTAGCGGGAGACGAGCAGTACTTC. Its protein product is CASLRLAGDEQYF.

This clone came up a few times. V usage is TRBV11-2 and J usage is TRBJ2-1; TRBD2 aligns across 9 bases. The CDR3 is made up of 15 amino acids. The V and J ends lost 3 bases and 9 bases, in that order; junction bases with no gene match: 9. The germline gives CDR1 SGHAT, CDR2 FQNNGV. The CDR3: CASSLGGRAGGEQFF. CDR3 nucleotides: TGTGCCAGCAGCTTGGGCGGGAGGGCCGGCGGTGAGCAGTTCTTC.

The chain has TRBV5-1 and TRBJ2-3; 7 bases align to TRBD1. CDR3 length equals 14 residues. Trimming at V came to 7 bases and at J to 2 bases, leaving 7 bases not matched to a gene. Germline V lookup: CDR1 SGHRS, CDR2 YFSETQ. For the CDR3, the DNA is TGCGCCAGCGGCCGGACAGGAGCCACAGATACGCAGTATTTT. This gives the protein CASGRTGATDTQYF.

The chain has TRBV19 and TRBJ2-1, with 7 bases lining up with TRBD2. The CDR3 consists of 16 residues. V lost 5 bases and J lost 4; bases outside the gene matches: 11. Germline lookup yields CDR1 LNHDA and CDR2 SQIVND (reference sequence). This CDR3 reads CASSVGTTRRYNEQFF. The CDR3 bases are TGTGCCAGTAGTGTTGGGACTACCAGACGGTACAATGAGCAGTTCTTC.

The chain uses TRBV19 and TRBJ2-1; D uncertain. The CDR3 is 13 amino acids. The V gene's germline CDR1 is LNHDA and CDR2 SQIVND (reference sequence). With 9 bases removed from V and 3 bases from J, the gap between germline ends came to 12 bases. This CDR3 reads CASSLDSYNEQFF. Here the CDR3 DNA reads TGTGCCAGCTCCCTTGATAGCTACAATGAGCAGTTCTTC.

V gene TRBV5-4 combines with J gene TRBJ2-1; unclear D gene. CDR3 length: 14 residues. Trimming pared 0 bases from V and 8 bases from J, leaving 12 bases between. Germline CDR1 and CDR2: SGHNT and YYREEE (reference sequence). The CDR3 sequence: CASSLGGWVYEQFF. In DNA, the CDR3 is TGTGCCAGCAGCTTGGGGGGTTGGGTTTATGAGCAGTTCTTC. The whole variable domain, remainder taken from reference TRBV5-4 and TRBJ2-1, is ETGVTQSPTHLIKTRGQQVTLRCSSQSGHNTVSWYQQALGQGPQFIFQYYREEENGRGNFPPRFSGLQFPNYSSELNVNALELDDSALYLCASSLGGWVYEQFFGPGTRLTVL.

The rearrangement uses TRBV7-2 and TRBJ2-1; D is possibly TRBD2 (7 bases). The V gene's germline CDR1 is SGHTA and CDR2 FQGNSA. V lost 5 bases to trimming and J lost 10 bases, with 18 bases between them. The CDR3 contains 14 residues. CDR3 loop: CASSHGGGGLEQFF. The CDR3 DNA reads as TGTGCCAGCAGCCATGGGGGGGGCGGGTTGGAGCAGTTCTTC. The full variable domain, completed using reference TRBV7-2 and TRBJ2-1, is GAGVSQSPSNKVTEKGKDVELRCDPISGHTALYWYRQSLGQGLEFLIYFQGNSAPDKSGLPSDRFSAERTGGSVSTLTIQRTQQEDSAVYLCASSHGGGGLEQFFGPGTRLTVL.

V gene TRBV19 combines with J gene TRBJ2-6; D call uncertain. There are 15 residues in the CDR3. The germline CDR1 and CDR2 sequences are LNHDA and SQIVND (reference sequence). Trimming left V 3 bases short and J 0 bases short, with 6 bases between. CDR3 loop: CASSISDSGANVLTF. The CDR3 DNA reads as TGTGCCAGTAGTATCTCGGACTCTGGGGCCAACGTCCTGACTTTC.

Sample share makes this clone large. The rearrangement links TRBV27 to TRBJ2-7, with D maybe TRBD2 (6 bases). CDR3 size: 16 residues. V gave up 4 bases and J gave up 1 base, with 17 bases separating them. CDR1 MNHEY and CDR2 SMNVEV come from the germline V gene (reference sequence). The CDR3: CASSSVPGLPSYEQYF. CDR3 sequence (DNA): TGTGCCAGCAGTTCCGTACCGGGACTGCCATCCTACGAGCAGTACTTC.

The J gene is TRBJ2-3, the V gene TRBV6-4, with a tentative D call TRBD2 (5 bases). Germline CDR1 and CDR2: MRHNA and SNTAGT. The CDR3 spans 14 residues. V was clipped by 4 bases and J by 3 bases, with 11 bases between them. The CDR3 nucleotides are TGTGCCAGCAGTGCCTCAGCGGCTACAGATACGCAGTATTTT. Encoded protein: CASSASAATDTQYF.

This chain links TRBV7-9 with TRBJ2-7; TRBD1 matches 9 bases. CDR3 length equals 15 residues. Germline CDR1 is SEHNR and CDR2 is FQNEAQ (reference sequence). V gave up 3 bases and J gave up 3 bases; unmatched junction bases: 6. The CDR3 sequence is CASSLGQGLSYEQYF. The CDR3 DNA follows: TGTGCCAGCAGCTTGGGACAGGGACTTAGCTACGAGCAGTACTTC.

The chain couples TRBV13 to TRBJ1-1; D remains unclear. The germline V gene has CDR1 PRHDT and CDR2 FYEKMQ (reference sequence). There are 11 residues in the CDR3. Trimming removed 4 bases at V and 6 bases at J, with 6 bases between. In DNA form, the CDR3 reads TGTGCCAGCAGCTGGCCTTCTGAAGCTTTCTTT. Its translation is CASSWPSEAFF.

The genes are TRBV6-1 and TRBJ2-7, with 10 bases aligning to TRBD1. Germline CDR1 and CDR2: MNHNS and SASEGT. Trimming cost V 4 bases and J 2 bases; bases outside gene matches: 5. The CDR3 is 15 residues long. The CDR3, as DNA: TGTGCCAGCAGTGGAGGACAGGGGGGCGCCTACGAGCAGTACTTC. Amino acid sequence: CASSGGQGGAYEQYF.

The chain uses TRBV10-3 and TRBJ1-1; D remains ambiguous. CDR3 length: 15 amino acids. Germline V lookup: CDR1 ENHRY, CDR2 SYGVKD. The ends were cut back, 3 bases at V and 4 bases at J, with 15 bases in the middle. In DNA form, the CDR3 reads TGTGCCATCAGTGACCCCGGGAGGGAAAGCACTGAAGCTTTCTTT. It translates to CAISDPGRESTEAFF.